The entry that follows covers one T cell receptor (beta chain) sequence. These data are taken from a study of Ad26.COV2.S vaccination and SARS-CoV-2 variants. In the study overall: Intramuscular Ad26.COV2.S doses were given once or twice, 56 days apart.

As to treatment: approximately 18 received Ad26.COV2.S at low or high dose, single or two shots; about 5 received placebo; per-sample allocation not given. Samples were taken on day 63 after the first vaccine or placebo injection. Produced via immunoSEQ multiplex PCR; TCRdb's table is partial and in-frame only. In the table there are 200,000 to 300,000 clones, roughly 90% of which are singletons. The CDR3 spans 13 residues. The V end lost 4 bases, the J end lost 4 bases, and 10 bases lay between the germline ends. The germline gives CDR1 LGHDT, CDR2 YNNKEL (reference sequence). This clonotype was sampled from a person between 18 and 65 years old who received the Ad26.COV2.S COVID-19 vaccine or a placebo. The chain combines TRBV3-1 (or the pseudogene TRBV3-2) with TRBJ2-5; no clear D gene. The sample consisted of peripheral blood, taken in a trial of Ad26.COV2.S vaccine versus placebo. CDR3 in DNA: TGTGCCAGCAGCCCTCAATGGTCAGAGACCCAGTACTTC. This gives the protein CASSPQWSETQYF.